This T cell receptor beta chain was captured in a study of beta chain features in type 1 diabetes. This clone occurred a few times. Its specificity is not known. Study outcomes and limitations: When Type 1 diabetes patients were examined, their TCRB CDR3s proved moderately but significantly shorter in all four CD4+ subsets.

Sequencing targeted expressed TCRB transcripts, as all isolated RNA had been reverse transcribed. Profiling relied on immunoSEQ multiplex PCR, and the TCRdb table lists in-frame clones only, not all of them. Among around 600,000 clones listed, about an eighth were seen once. The receptor comes from a man between 25 and 39 years old with type 1 diabetes. The specimen sequenced was naive CD4+ T cells from blood.

The CDR3 DNA is TGTGCCAGCAGCTTAAAAGGGGTAGATCAGCCCCAGCATTTT. The encoded protein is CASSLKGVDQPQHF. The J gene is TRBJ1-5, the V gene TRBV7-9, with D possibly matching TRBD1 (5 bases). This CDR3 comprises 14 residues. Germline CDR1 and CDR2: SEHNR and FQNEAQ (reference sequence). Trimming took off 2 bases at V and 5 bases at J, with 10 bases between the two ends.